The present entry profiles one T cell receptor beta chain with its context. Its specificity is not known. The sample belongs to a study of Ad26.COV2.S vaccination and SARS-CoV-2 variants. Study results and limitations: Non-spike TCR breadth showed similarity between vaccine and placebo recipients. People given the vaccine had a wider spike-specific TCR breadth than placebo recipients did.

After removal of 2 bases from V and 6 bases from J, the junction contained 10 bases not matched to a gene. This CDR3 has 16 residues. Germline CDR1 and CDR2: SNHLY and FYNNEI. The repertoire was sequenced with immunoSEQ multiplex PCR; TCRdb's copy has only in-frame clones and lacks some. Here the sample spans approximately 340,000 clones, about 91% being singletons. The receptor was derived from a human donor who had recovered from COVID-19. The J gene is TRBJ2-3, the V gene TRBV2, with 8 bases that match TRBD2. The sequences come from peripheral blood, collected after recovery from COVID-19. The DNA for the CDR3 is TGTGCCAGCAGTGAACTTTTAGCGGGAAATGTGGATACGCAGTATTTT. Amino acid sequence: CASSELLAGNVDTQYF.